One sample yielded the 10 T cell receptor beta chains listed below, sequenced in a study of graft-versus-host responses after intestinal transplantation. Here immunoSEQ multiplex PCR was the method, and the copy in TCRdb shows in-frame clones only, minus some. The sample has roughly 9,400 clones, over 25% seen once. This material consisted of alloreactive CD4+ T cells from a mixed lymphocyte reaction culture, taken before intestinal transplant. The subset was: CFSE-low proliferating T cells sorted from roughly 6-day pre-transplant mixed lymphocyte reaction (GvH or HvG direction). These receptors came from a human patient who received an intestinal transplant.

The rearrangement links TRBV9 to TRBJ2-4; TRBD2 might be the D (5 bases). The V and J ends lost 7 bases and 0 bases respectively, with 14 bases between them. Germline lookup yields CDR1 SGDLS and CDR2 YYNGEE. The CDR3 covers 15 residues. CDR3 coding DNA: TGTGCCAGCTGGAGAGGGCAGCTAGCCAAAAACATTCAGTACTTC. This gives the protein CASWRGQLAKNIQYF.

This clone was recorded a few times. V usage is TRBV7-2 and J usage is TRBJ1-3, with D perhaps matching TRBD1 (6 bases). The CDR3 has 13 amino acids. Trimming left V 2 bases short and J 4 bases short, with 6 bases between. Germline lookup yields CDR1 SGHTA and CDR2 FQGNSA. CDR3 loop: CASSLRGGNTIYF. DNA of the CDR3: TGTGCCAGCAGCTTAAGGGGGGGAAACACCATATATTTT.

This clone was seen a few times. V gene TRBV5-1 combines with J gene TRBJ2-1, with 8 bases matching TRBD2. The length of the CDR3 is 13 residues. From germline, CDR1 is SGHRS and CDR2 YFSETQ. With V trimmed by 3 bases and J by 9 bases, 5 bases remained unmatched. The CDR3 nucleotides are TGCGCCAGCAGCTATGGACTAGCCAGTGAGCAGTTCTTC. Translated: CASSYGLASEQFF.

The chain recombines TRBV7-6 with TRBJ2-2; D is perhaps TRBD1 (6 bases). Looked up from germline, CDR1 is SGHVS and CDR2 is FNYEAQ. Trimming removed 5 bases at V and 4 bases at J, with 20 bases between. The CDR3 consists of 17 residues. The CDR3 DNA reads TGTGCCAGCAGCCCAGGGGCATCCGGGATAGTCACCGGGGAGCTGTTTTTT. Protein product: CASSPGASGIVTGELFF.

Sample share makes this clone medium-sized (0.01 to 0.1%). The chain is built from TRBV18 and TRBJ1-3; 8 bases are shared with TRBD1. CDR1 is KGHSH and CDR2 is LQKENI in the germline V gene. The CDR3 loop spans 15 amino acids. V shed 6 bases and J 6 bases; nucleotides not matched to a gene: 10. The CDR3 DNA is TGTGCCAGCTCCCCTATTCCAGGGGGCGAAAACACCATATATTTT. It codes for CASSPIPGGENTIYF.

This clone was counted only a few times. This chain joins TRBV11-3 and TRBJ2-2; D gene unclear. Trimming pared 5 bases from V and 4 bases from J, leaving 8 bases between. CDR1 is SGHNT and CDR2 is YENEEA in the germline V gene. CDR3 length: 13 residues. This CDR3 reads CASSPTGTGELFF. The CDR3 nucleotides read TGTGCCAGCAGCCCCACGGGCACCGGGGAGCTGTTTTTT.

The V and J genes are TRBV18 and TRBJ1-3, with D possibly TRBD1 on 5 matching bases. The CDR3 consists of 15 residues. Germline loops: CDR1 KGHSH, CDR2 LQKENI. V lost 3 bases to trimming and J lost 1 base, with 10 bases between them. CDR3 amino acids: CASSPIQGSGNTIYF. CDR3 DNA: TGTGCCAGCTCACCCATCCAGGGTTCTGGAAACACCATATATTTT.

This chain joins TRBV6-6 and TRBJ2-7; D is undetermined. The CDR3 contains 12 residues. The ends were cut back, 2 bases at V and 6 bases at J, with 8 bases in the middle. CDR1 and CDR2 from the germline V gene are MNHNY and SVGAGI (reference sequence). As DNA, the CDR3 is TGTGCCAGCAGTTACGGCCTTCTCGAGCAGTACTTC. It codes for CASSYGLLEQYF.

This clone was observed a handful of times. The chain recombines TRBV18 with TRBJ2-1, with D perhaps TRBD1 (6 bases). Trimming took off 4 bases at V and 3 bases at J, with 10 bases between the two ends. The germline V gene encodes CDR1 KGHSH and CDR2 LQKENI. The CDR3 has 14 residues. This CDR3 reads CASSLTGLYNEQFF. The CDR3 nucleotides read TGTGCCAGCTCACTCACAGGGCTCTACAATGAGCAGTTCTTC.

The V and J genes are TRBV4-1 and TRBJ2-7, with D unresolved. The V end was cut by 4 bases, the J end by 6 bases, with 7 bases between. The CDR3 runs 11 residues. Germline V gives CDR1 MGHRA, CDR2 YSYEKL. DNA for the CDR3: TGCGCCAGCAGCCCAAGGAGCGAGCAGTACTTC. This gives the protein CASSPRSEQYF.